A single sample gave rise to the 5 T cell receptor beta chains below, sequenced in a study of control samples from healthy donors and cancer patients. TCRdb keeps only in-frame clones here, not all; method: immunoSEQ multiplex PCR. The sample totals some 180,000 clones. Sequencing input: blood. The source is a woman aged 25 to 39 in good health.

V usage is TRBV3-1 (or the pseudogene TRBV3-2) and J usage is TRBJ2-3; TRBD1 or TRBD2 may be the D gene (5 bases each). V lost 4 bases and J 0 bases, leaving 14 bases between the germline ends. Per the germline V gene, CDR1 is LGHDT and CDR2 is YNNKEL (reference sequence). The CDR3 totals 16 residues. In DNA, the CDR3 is TGTGCCAGCAGCCTCTGGGGGAGCTTAAGCACAGATACGCAGTATTTT. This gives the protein CASSLWGSLSTDTQYF.

CDR3 sequence (DNA): TGTGCCAGTAGTATAAGCAGATTCCTGGACGAGCAGTACTTC. As protein: CASSISRFLDEQYF. V gene TRBV19 combines with J gene TRBJ2-7; D gene unclear. Trimming took off 2 bases at V and 5 bases at J, with 13 bases between the two ends. Germline CDR1 and CDR2: LNHDA and SQIVND (reference sequence). The CDR3 extends over 14 amino acids.

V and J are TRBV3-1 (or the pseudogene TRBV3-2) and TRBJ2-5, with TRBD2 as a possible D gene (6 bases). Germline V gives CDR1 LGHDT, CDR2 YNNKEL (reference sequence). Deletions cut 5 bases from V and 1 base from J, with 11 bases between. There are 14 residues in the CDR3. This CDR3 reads CASSYRDSQETQYF. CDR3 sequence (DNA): TGTGCCAGCAGCTACCGGGACTCCCAAGAGACCCAGTACTTC.

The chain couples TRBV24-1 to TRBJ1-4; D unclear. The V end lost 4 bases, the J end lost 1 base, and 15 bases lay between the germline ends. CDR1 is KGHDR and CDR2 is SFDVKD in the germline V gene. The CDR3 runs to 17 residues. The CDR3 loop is CATSETPYSKTNEKLFF. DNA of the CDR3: TGTGCCACCAGTGAAACCCCCTACAGCAAAACTAATGAAAAACTGTTTTTT.

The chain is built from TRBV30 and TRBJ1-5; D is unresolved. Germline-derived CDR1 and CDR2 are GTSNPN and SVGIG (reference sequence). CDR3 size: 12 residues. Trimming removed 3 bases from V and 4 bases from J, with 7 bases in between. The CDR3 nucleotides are TGTGCCTGGAGCACAGCGAATCAGCCCCAGCATTTT. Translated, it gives CAWSTANQPQHF.